This T cell receptor (beta chain) originates from a study of blood T cell repertoires in COVID-19 (dated by TCRdb to about 2020). About the full investigation: The collaborator samples originated in the United States, Italy and Spain and spanned the acute and convalescent phases of COVID-19. Samples came from the ongoing ImmuneRACE study (first 160 participants) plus 1,254 subjects from 6 global collaborators. A freely available public database, intended as a resource for researchers studying the immune response to SARS-CoV-2, is where the repertoires were released. The prospective study material was composed of cDNA or gDNA derived from T cells, B-cell-depleted T cells, or PBMCs. Subjects who had been exposed to COVID-19, were actively infected with it, or had recovered from it provided the deeply sampled blood TCRbeta repertoires that made up the dataset. HLA class I and class II types, where available, came from metadata supplied by the sample provider rather than from assay-based typing. Nearly every sample came with metadata listing a de-identified subject ID, COVID-19 status, age in years and sex. Here is what the overall study found, with its caveats: How much clinical and demographic metadata was included differed by source and by participant, and the metadata was provided uncurated.

Whole blood was collected in K2EDTA tubes by collaborating institutions according to the institutions' own protocols. For TCRbeta analysis, collaborators shipped samples as frozen whole blood, isolated PBMCs, or DNA extracted from either of those sample types. This clone was recorded only once. Its antigen remains unidentified. No base-level quality is on record; no much larger clone is a single base apart. TCRbeta CDR3 regions were amplified from genomic DNA using the immunoSEQ Assay, a bias-controlled multiplex PCR. The study's own analysis went as follows. The number of nucleated cells in each sample was estimated from the amplification of reference gene primers within the assay. To quantify the absolute abundance of each unique TCRbeta CDR3 rearrangement, sequence reads were collapsed and filtered. Productive Simpson clonality was computed per sample as the square root of Simpson's diversity index over productive rearrangements. Imported from immuneACCESS, the table was reduced by TCRdb to in-frame sequences with V and J called. These copies leave out some clones; in studies compared against another copy, an unresolved V gene accounts for under half, and the cause of the remainder is not known. V and J calls and clone size are those listed in that table; D and trimming were worked out from the DNA. Counted in this sample were about 240,000 clones; around 86% of them appeared once. Over 10% of the sample is held by the ten biggest clonotypes.

Taken from the germline V gene, the CDR1 and CDR2 loops are MGHDK and SYGVNS. V and J lose 1 base and 6 bases, and a span of 18 bases separates them. From the cysteine up to the phenylalanine, the CDR3 has a length of 16 residues. The entry retains the CDR3 DNA only, 48 bases that are in frame from base 1. The sequence joins TRBV25-1 to TRBJ1-1; perhaps TRBD1 is the D gene, with 5 bases matching. This clonotype was sampled from a woman aged 55-75 years with active or convalescent COVID-19. Sequencing used peripheral blood. The nucleotides read TGTGCCAGCAGTGAATTAGTAGGGGTAAATGGGCCTGAAGCTTTCTTT. It encodes CASSELVGVNGPEAFF.